These 18 T cell receptor beta chains share one sample of origin, sequenced in a study of T cells in localized non-small cell lung cancer. Using immunoSEQ multiplex PCR, the repertoire was profiled, and TCRdb retains in-frame clones only, with some absent. The data show tens of thousands of clones, roughly 89% seen once. The sample in question was peripheral blood, obtained before any cancer treatment. The receptors come from a man aged 40-75 years with stage I squamous cell lung carcinoma.

The chain has TRBV7-2 and TRBJ2-3, with D possibly TRBD2 on 7 matching bases. The CDR3 contains 17 residues. CDR1 and CDR2 from the germline V gene are SGHTA and FQGNSA. V lost 3 bases, J lost 4 bases, and 20 bases lay in between. The CDR3, as DNA: TGTGCCAGCAGCTTTTCGAGGGGGGGCGCTAAGGCAGATACGCAGTATTTT. Amino acid sequence: CASSFSRGGAKADTQYF.

This clone was picked up one time. V gene TRBV13 combines with J gene TRBJ1-2, with 7 positions matching TRBD1. Losses at the gene ends were 5 bases for V and 2 bases for J; bases not matched to a gene: 8. This CDR3 has 15 amino acids. Germline CDR1 reads PRHDT; CDR2 reads FYEKMQ (reference sequence). Written as DNA, the CDR3 is TGTGCCAGCAGCCTATGGACAGGAGCCAACTATGGCTACACCTTC. This codes for CASSLWTGANYGYTF.

This clone was seen only once. V is TRBV2 and J is TRBJ1-1; D is uncertain. The CDR3 sequence is 13 residues long. The V gene lost 6 bases and the J gene lost 6 bases, with 14 bases spanning the gap. CDR1 and CDR2 (germline): SNHLY, FYNNEI. CDR3 bases: TGTGCCAGCAGGGGAAGGCAACTGGCTGAAGCTTTCTTT. It translates to CASRGRQLAEAFF.

The count of this clone is one. V and J are TRBV5-1 and TRBJ2-2, with 9 bases lining up with TRBD1. The CDR3 is 16 residues long. V dropped 4 bases and J dropped 4; count of bases not matched to a gene: 8. Per germline, CDR1 SGHRS and CDR2 YFSETQ. The chain's CDR3 is CASSHGGQGSTGELFF. CDR3 nucleotide sequence: TGCGCCAGCAGCCATGGGGGACAGGGTAGCACCGGGGAGCTGTTTTTT.

This clone has only one observation. This chain uses TRBV30 with TRBJ2-2; D call uncertain. V gave up 3 bases and J gave up 7 bases, with 15 bases separating them. Germline loops: CDR1 GTSNPN, CDR2 SVGIG (reference sequence). CDR3 size: 14 residues. CDR3 sequence (DNA): TGTGCCTGGAGGCCGGGCCCCCCGGGCGGGGAGCTGTTTTTT. Protein product: CAWRPGPPGGELFF.

This rearrangement joins TRBV10-2 to TRBJ2-1, with 9 bases fitting TRBD1. V was pared by 5 bases and J by 6 bases, with 11 bases of the junction left unmatched. This CDR3 has 16 amino acids. CDR1 is WSHSY, CDR2 SAAADI, per germline. The CDR3 bases are TGCGCCAGCAGTTTCACAGGGGGCAGGTTTCGCAATGAGCAGTTCTTC. Amino acids: CASSFTGGRFRNEQFF.

V is TRBV18 and J is TRBJ1-1; 7 nucleotides agree with TRBD1. The CDR3 covers 15 residues. V was pared by 1 base and J by 1 base, with 3 bases of the junction left unmatched. Germline assignment: CDR1 KGHSH and CDR2 LQKENI. The CDR3 here is CASSPRTGENTEAFF. The CDR3 bases are TGTGCCAGCTCACCACGAACAGGGGAGAACACTGAAGCTTTCTTT.

The V and J genes are TRBV27 and TRBJ1-5, with a weak D call TRBD1 (6 bases). The CDR3 totals 16 residues. Trimming cost V 6 bases and J 2 bases, with 17 bases left between them. The germline CDR1 and CDR2 sequences are MNHEY and SMNVEV (reference sequence). The CDR3 DNA reads TGTGCCAGCAGAGTTAGAGGCAGGGGTGGCAATCAGCCCCAGCATTTT. It encodes CASRVRGRGGNQPQHF.

The genes are TRBV5-4 and TRBJ2-4; 8 bases are shared with TRBD2. The germline V gene has CDR1 SGHNT and CDR2 YYREEE (reference sequence). The CDR3 is 15 amino acids. V lost 3 bases, J lost 0 bases, and 2 bases stayed unmatched. CDR3 residues: CASSSGGLAKNIQYF. The CDR3 DNA sequence: TGTGCCAGCAGCTCGGGGGGGCTAGCCAAAAACATTCAGTACTTC.

V and J are TRBV20-1 and TRBJ2-7; a possible D gene is TRBD2 (5 bases). There are 10 residues in the CDR3. The germline V gene encodes CDR1 DFQATT and CDR2 SNEGSKA (reference sequence). V lost 3 bases, J lost 5 bases, and 5 bases lay in between. This chain's CDR3 is CSARRDEQYF. In nucleotides, the CDR3 is TGCAGTGCTAGGAGGGACGAGCAGTACTTC.

This CDR3 reads CASSPAGDTEAFF. CDR3 coding DNA: TGCGCCAGCAGCCCGGCGGGGGACACTGAAGCTTTCTTT. This sequence joins TRBV5-1 and TRBJ1-1; D is possibly TRBD1 (5 bases). CDR1 is SGHRS and CDR2 is YFSETQ in the germline V gene. V shed 4 bases and J shed 3 bases, with 10 bases lying between them. The CDR3 has 13 residues.

The J gene is TRBJ1-4, the V gene TRBV19, with TRBD1 matching 8 bases. Germline V gene data show CDR1 as LNHDA and CDR2 as SQIVND (reference sequence). The CDR3 has 14 residues. Germline trimming cut 2 bases from V and 8 bases from J; bases unmatched to any gene: 4. The CDR3: CASSIYRTGEKLFF. DNA of the CDR3: TGTGCCAGTAGTATATACCGGACAGGGGAAAAACTGTTTTTT.

The V call is TRBV5-4, the J call TRBJ2-7; 7 bases agree with TRBD1. Losses at the gene ends were 4 bases for V and 5 bases for J; bases not matched to a gene: 6. Germline V gene data show CDR1 as SGHNT and CDR2 as YYREEE (reference sequence). The CDR3 covers 13 residues. The CDR3 nucleotides read TGTGCCAGCAGCCACGCGACAGGGAACGAGCAGTACTTC. Its translation: CASSHATGNEQYF.

This sequence joins TRBV19 and TRBJ2-1, with 9 bases aligning to TRBD2. Germline values: CDR1 LNHDA, CDR2 SQIVND (reference sequence). J lost 5 bases, V lost 6 bases, and 5 bases had no gene match. This CDR3 spans 14 amino acids. In nucleotides, the CDR3 is TGTGCCAGTAGGACTAGCGGATTAGACAATGAGCAGTTCTTC. Protein sequence: CASRTSGLDNEQFF.

The CDR3 DNA is TGTGCCTGGAGTACAGGGCAGCTAAATTCACCCCTCCACTTT. It translates to CAWSTGQLNSPLHF. The chain carries TRBV30 and TRBJ1-6; a possible D gene is TRBD1 (6 bases). V lost 2 bases and J 7 bases, leaving 12 bases between the germline ends. In germline, CDR1 is GTSNPN, CDR2 SVGIG (reference sequence). CDR3 length: 14 amino acids.

The CDR3, as DNA: TGTGCCAGCAGCTTGCCCAGCGGGGTTACAGATACGCAGTATTTT. This sequence encodes CASSLPSGVTDTQYF. The gene calls are TRBV5-5 and TRBJ2-3; 7 bases are a match to TRBD2. This CDR3 region has 15 residues. V trimming: 1 base; J trimming: 3 bases; junction bases outside the gene matches: 5. Germline-derived CDR1 and CDR2 are SGHKS and YYEKEE (reference sequence).

There are a few counts of this clone. The chain combines TRBV18 with TRBJ1-3; D might be TRBD1 (5 bases). The CDR3 covers 15 residues. CDR1 is KGHSH, CDR2 LQKENI, per germline. Trimming took off 2 bases at V and 2 bases at J, with 10 bases between the two ends. Here the CDR3 reads CASSPKLQAGNTIYF. CDR3 nucleotides: TGTGCCAGCTCACCAAAATTACAGGCTGGAAACACCATATATTTT. Variable domain in full (rest from reference TRBV18 and TRBJ1-3): NAGVMQNPRHLVRRRGQEARLRCSPMKGHSHVYWYRQLPEEGLKFMVYLQKENIIDESGMPKERFSAEFPKEGPSILRIQQVVRGDSAAYFCASSPKLQAGNTIYFGEGSWLTVV.

The V and J genes are TRBV6-1 and TRBJ1-1, with D hard to call. V was pared by 5 bases and J by 1 base, with 8 bases between. The CDR3 contains 13 residues. Germline CDR1 reads MNHNS; CDR2 reads SASEGT. CDR3 DNA: TGTGCCAGCAGTACTGACTGGAACACTGAAGCTTTCTTT. Protein product: CASSTDWNTEAFF.